Shown below are 6 T cell receptor beta chains from a single sample sequenced in a study of T cell responses to AZD1222 COVID-19 vaccine. The assay was immunoSEQ multiplex PCR, and TCRdb's table has in-frame clones only and misses some. This sample carries about 120,000 clones, around nine tenths of them seen once, and the ten largest clones take roughly 2.4%. The sample in question was peripheral blood, obtained on day 0 of AZD1222 vaccination. Every receptor here comes from an adult in good health.

This sequence joins TRBV18 and TRBJ1-6; 9 bases align to TRBD1. The CDR3 is 15 amino acids. After removal of 2 bases from V and 7 bases from J, the junction contained 3 bases not matched to a gene. CDR1 is KGHSH and CDR2 is LQKENI in the germline V gene. CDR3 nucleotide sequence: TGTGCCAGCTCACCATGGGACAGGGTGAATTCACCCCTCCACTTT. It translates to CASSPWDRVNSPLHF. Full variable domain (missing parts from reference TRBV18 and TRBJ1-6): NAGVMQNPRHLVRRRGQEARLRCSPMKGHSHVYWYRQLPEEGLKFMVYLQKENIIDESGMPKERFSAEFPKEGPSILRIQQVVRGDSAAYFCASSPWDRVNSPLHFGNGTRLTVT.

CDR3 bases: TGTGCCAGTAGTATGCCCGCGAGCAGGGGTTTGAATGAGCAGTTCTTC. As protein: CASSMPASRGLNEQFF. V usage is TRBV19 and J usage is TRBJ2-1, with TRBD1 as a possible D gene (6 bases). This CDR3 is built from 16 residues. The germline V and J ends were trimmed by 3 bases and 7 bases, with 19 bases remaining between them. Germline CDR1 and CDR2: LNHDA and SQIVND (reference sequence).

This chain joins TRBV19 and TRBJ1-5, with 8 bases fitting TRBD1. The germline V gene encodes CDR1 LNHDA and CDR2 SQIVND (reference sequence). The V and J ends lost 6 bases and 2 bases, in that order; junction bases with no gene match: 6. CDR3 length: 15 residues. The CDR3 spells CASSDTGGGNQPQHF. In nucleotides, the CDR3 is TGTGCCAGTAGCGACACAGGGGGAGGCAATCAGCCCCAGCATTTT.

The CDR3 nucleotides read TGTGCCAGCAGCCAAGGGGTAGCGGCCTACAATGAGCAGTTCTTC. Translating gives CASSQGVAAYNEQFF. This sequence joins TRBV3-1 (or the pseudogene TRBV3-2) and TRBJ2-1; weak D call: TRBD2 (6 bases). The CDR3 spans 15 residues. The V and J ends lost 1 base and 2 bases respectively, with 9 bases between them. Germline CDR1 and CDR2: LGHDT and YNNKEL (reference sequence).

In DNA form, the CDR3 reads TGTGCCAGCAGCGAGGACCCGGGGGCCTATGGCTACACCTTC. Amino acids: CASSEDPGAYGYTF. The V and J genes are TRBV7-2 and TRBJ1-2; perhaps TRBD1 as D (6 bases). CDR3 length: 14 amino acids. Per the germline V gene, CDR1 is SGHTA and CDR2 is FQGNSA. V was shortened by 5 bases and J by 4 bases, with 14 bases between the two germline ends. Full variable domain (missing parts from reference TRBV7-2 and TRBJ1-2): GAGVSQSPSNKVTEKGKDVELRCDPISGHTALYWYRQSLGQGLEFLIYFQGNSAPDKSGLPSDRFSAERTGGSVSTLTIQRTQQEDSAVYLCASSEDPGAYGYTFGSGTRLTVV.

V is TRBV6-5 and J is TRBJ2-3, with 9 bases fitting TRBD1. Germline trimming cut 4 bases from V and 9 bases from J; bases unmatched to any gene: 8. Per germline, CDR1 MNHEY and CDR2 SVGAGI. This CDR3 region has 14 residues. The CDR3 coding sequence is TGTGCCAGCAGTTTCCGGGGACAGGGAGACACGCAGTATTTT. Translated, it gives CASSFRGQGDTQYF.